This T cell receptor beta chain emerged from a study of T cell changes during pregnancy in multiple sclerosis (dated by TCRdb to about 2019). With regard to the full study: In women with multiple sclerosis, the researchers looked at how the T cell repertoire shifted as pregnancy progressed.

Comment on this clone: This receptor's antigen is unknown. No base qualities exist here, and no much larger clone lies one base off it.

The CDR3 starts with the cysteine, ends with the phenylalanine, and has 12 residues. The DNA shown is the 36-base CDR3, in frame from base 1. CDR1 SGHRS and CDR2 YFSETQ are derived from the germline V gene. The junction shows trimming of 1 base on V and 5 bases on J, and the gene matches do not reach 0 bases of it. Libraries were built with the immunoSEQ multiplex PCR assay. This immuneACCESS table, as held by TCRdb, lists in-frame sequences with V and J called but not all clones. Of the missing ones, under half trace to an unresolved V gene in checked studies; the others have no known cause. The sample data list approximately 8,500 clones, and about nine tenths of these were observed just once. The ten largest clones represent under 6.5% of the sample.

The rearrangement combines TRBV5-1 with TRBJ2-7, and 7 junction bases match TRBD1. Sequences were derived from CD8+ T cells from peripheral blood mononuclear cells, sampled in the first trimester of pregnancy. This clonotype was obtained from a female donor in good health, enrolled as a control in a pregnancy study. At the DNA level, the sequence is TGCGCCAGCAGCTTGACAGGGGACGAGCAGTACTTC. It encodes CASSLTGDEQYF.